This T cell receptor (beta chain) was sequenced during a study of blood T cells in healthy people across ages. Primed by a sample-barcoded 5' primer and a J-beta primer mix, a second PCR proceeded for about 6 to 12 cycles. TCRdb analysed the 5' RACE reads with MiXCR anew, one entry per CDR3 protein. This table holds 1.5 million to 1.9 million distinct CDR3 sequences, approximately 42% found once. Germline V lookup: CDR1 LGHNA, CDR2 YSLEER. The CDR3 is 15 residues long. This TCR was recovered from a woman younger than 30 in good health. V usage is TRBV4-3 and J usage is TRBJ2-4; no clear D. Judging by the DNA end, TRBJ2-7 fits better; the J call may be wrong. Sequencing input: blood. Written as DNA, the CDR3 is TGCGCCAGCAGCCAAGATAGCCGTGACGGCTACGAGCAGTACTTC. Amino acids: CASSQDSRDGYEQYF.